A selection of T cell receptor beta chains follows, all from one sample in a study of shared clonotypes between healthy human individuals. The data were produced by immunoSEQ multiplex PCR, yet TCRdb's version contains in-frame clones alone and is incomplete. Of 850,000 to 1,100,000 clones detected, approximately 80% appear once; the ten largest clones hold 0.7% to 0.95%. The sequencing input was memory CD4+ T cells from PBMCs. The receptor set was obtained from a man between 18 and 35 years old in good health. Some clones in this sample may be carry-over from other donors' samples. The CDR3 runs from the conserved cysteine through the conserved F or W. A D gene is named only where the DNA matches it firmly. Clone size, where shown, is once, few, many, or a class for clones that have expanded.

clone size: NA; J gene: TRBJ1-3; V gene: TRBV2; D gene: NA; CDR3 DNA: TGTGCAACAGGGACGAAGATGGGTGGAAACACCATATATTTT; CDR3 protein: CATGTKMGGNTIYF
clone size: NA; J gene: TRBJ2-7; V gene: TRBV5-1; D gene: TRBD2; CDR3 DNA: TGCGCCAGCAGCTCGGGACTAGCGGGACCCTACGAGCAGTACTTC; CDR3 protein: CASSSGLAGPYEQYF
clone size: NA; J gene: TRBJ2-3; V gene: TRBV29-1; D gene: NA; CDR3 DNA: TGCAGCGTGGATAATTACCCCACAGATACGCAGTATTTT; CDR3 protein: CSVDNYPTDTQYF
clone size: NA; J gene: TRBJ2-7; V gene: TRBV29-1; D gene: TRBD1; CDR3 DNA: TGCAGCGTTGGACAGGGCAGCGGCGGCTACGAGCAGTACTTC; CDR3 protein: CSVGQGSGGYEQYF
clone size: NA; J gene: TRBJ2-5; V gene: TRBV6-1; D gene: TRBD2; CDR3 DNA: TGTGCCAGCAGTAACCCCGGGACTAGAGAGACCCAGTACTTC; CDR3 protein: CASSNPGTRETQYF
clone size: NA; J gene: TRBJ2-3; V gene: TRBV7-3; D gene: TRBD2; CDR3 DNA: TGTGCCAGCAGCTCGGGACTAGGCACAGATACGCAGTATTTT; CDR3 protein: CASSSGLGTDTQYF
clone size: NA; J gene: TRBJ2-1; V gene: TRBV29-1; D gene: TRBD2; CDR3 DNA: TGCAGCGTTGATGGGCTTAGCGGGGGGAGCTCCTACAATGAGCAGTTCTTC; CDR3 protein: CSVDGLSGGSSYNEQFF
clone size: NA; J gene: TRBJ2-4; V gene: TRBV28; D gene: TRBD2; CDR3 DNA: TGTGCCAGCAGTCGGGAGGCGCCGGTAAACATTCAGTACTTC; CDR3 protein: CASSREAPVNIQYF
clone size: NA; J gene: TRBJ2-5; V gene: TRBV30; D gene: NA; CDR3 DNA: TGTGCCTGGTCCTCCGGGGGAGAGACCCAGTACTTC; CDR3 protein: CAWSSGGETQYF
clone size: NA; J gene: TRBJ2-7; V gene: TRBV5-5; D gene: NA; CDR3 DNA: TGTGCCAGCAGCCGGACAGTACGGAGCTCCTACGAGCAGTACTTC; CDR3 protein: CASSRTVRSSYEQYF
clone size: NA; J gene: TRBJ2-7; V gene: TRBV29-1; D gene: NA; CDR3 DNA: TGCAGCGCTATGCGTGGGGGGCTCGAGCAGTACTTC; CDR3 protein: CSAMRGGLEQYF
clone size: many; J gene: TRBJ2-1; V gene: TRBV5-1; D gene: TRBD2; CDR3 DNA: TGCGCCAGCAGTCCTAGCGGGAGGGCGGCCAATGAGCAGTTCTTC; CDR3 protein: CASSPSGRAANEQFF
clone size: NA; J gene: TRBJ2-6; V gene: TRBV6-1; D gene: NA; CDR3 DNA: TGTGCCAGCAGTGCGACAGTCCGTGATCGCTCTGGGGCCAACGTCCTGACTTTC; CDR3 protein: CASSATVRDRSGANVLTF
clone size: many; J gene: TRBJ2-1; V gene: TRBV9; D gene: TRBD1; CDR3 DNA: TGTGCCAGCAGCTTCGACAGGGATGAGCAGTTCTTC; CDR3 protein: CASSFDRDEQFF
clone size: NA; J gene: TRBJ1-3; V gene: TRBV4-1; D gene: NA; CDR3 DNA: TGCGCCAGCAGCCAAGGGCCGGGTTTGAGAAGAAACACCATATATTTT; CDR3 protein: CASSQGPGLRRNTIYF
clone size: NA; J gene: TRBJ2-1; V gene: TRBV29-1; D gene: TRBD2; CDR3 DNA: TGCAGCGCCCTGACCCGGCTAGCGGGGAACAATGAGCAGTTCTTC; CDR3 protein: CSALTRLAGNNEQFF
clone size: NA; J gene: TRBJ2-7; V gene: TRBV19; D gene: TRBD1; CDR3 DNA: TGTGCCAGTAGTAACAGGGGAAAAGCCCCTAGGAACGAGCAGTACTTC; CDR3 protein: CASSNRGKAPRNEQYF
clone size: NA; J gene: TRBJ1-2; V gene: TRBV4-1; D gene: NA; CDR3 DNA: TGCGCCAGCAGCCAAGACAGCAAGAACTATGGCTACACCTTC; CDR3 protein: CASSQDSKNYGYTF
clone size: NA; J gene: TRBJ1-2; V gene: TRBV28; D gene: NA; CDR3 DNA: TGTGCCAGCACGAAAGGAGGGGGGAACTATGGCTACACCTTC; CDR3 protein: CASTKGGGNYGYTF
clone size: NA; J gene: TRBJ1-6; V gene: TRBV6-8; D gene: TRBD1; CDR3 DNA: TGTGCCAGCAGTTACGGATGGGACAGGGAATTTGACTCACCCCTCCACTTT; CDR3 protein: CASSYGWDREFDSPLHF
clone size: NA; J gene: TRBJ1-5; V gene: TRBV28; D gene: NA; CDR3 DNA: TGTGCCAGCAGCCGTGGAAAGCCCCAGCATTTT; CDR3 protein: CASSRGKPQHF
clone size: NA; J gene: TRBJ2-5; V gene: TRBV19; D gene: NA; CDR3 DNA: TGTGCCAGTAGTATCAGGCCCTCGGAGACCCAGTACTTC; CDR3 protein: CASSIRPSETQYF
clone size: NA; J gene: TRBJ1-1; V gene: TRBV5-1; D gene: NA; CDR3 DNA: TGCGCCAGCAGCGGGGACGGAATGAACACTGAAGCTTTCTTT; CDR3 protein: CASSGDGMNTEAFF
clone size: NA; J gene: TRBJ2-7; V gene: TRBV6-6; D gene: TRBD1; CDR3 DNA: TGTGCCAGCACCCCCACCCAGGGGGCAGGGTCGGTCGAGCAGTACTTC; CDR3 protein: CASTPTQGAGSVEQYF